This TCR beta chain appears in the sequencing data of a study of blood T cells in healthy people across ages. Primed by a sample-barcoded 5' primer and a J-beta primer mix, a second PCR proceeded for roughly 7 to 12 cycles. TCRdb redid the calling of the 5' RACE reads with MiXCR, one entry per CDR3 protein. Seen here are about 1.1 million distinct CDR3 sequences, 35% to 40% observed once, and the top ten hold less than 15%. Germline assignment: CDR1 SGHTS and CDR2 YDEGEE. This CDR3 region has 16 residues. The V gene lost 2 bases and the J gene lost 0 bases, with 9 bases spanning the gap. Ranging in age from roughly 6 to 90, the donors were healthy Caucasian individuals from Russia. Every donor gave about 9 milliliters of peripheral blood.

What was sequenced was blood. The chain couples TRBV5-8 to TRBJ1-6; D gene unclear. The clonotype originates from a young man in good health. CDR3 sequence (DNA): TGTGCCAGCAGCTTTGGGATTTTCTCCTATAATTCACCCCTCCACTTT. Translation gives CASSFGIFSYNSPLHF.